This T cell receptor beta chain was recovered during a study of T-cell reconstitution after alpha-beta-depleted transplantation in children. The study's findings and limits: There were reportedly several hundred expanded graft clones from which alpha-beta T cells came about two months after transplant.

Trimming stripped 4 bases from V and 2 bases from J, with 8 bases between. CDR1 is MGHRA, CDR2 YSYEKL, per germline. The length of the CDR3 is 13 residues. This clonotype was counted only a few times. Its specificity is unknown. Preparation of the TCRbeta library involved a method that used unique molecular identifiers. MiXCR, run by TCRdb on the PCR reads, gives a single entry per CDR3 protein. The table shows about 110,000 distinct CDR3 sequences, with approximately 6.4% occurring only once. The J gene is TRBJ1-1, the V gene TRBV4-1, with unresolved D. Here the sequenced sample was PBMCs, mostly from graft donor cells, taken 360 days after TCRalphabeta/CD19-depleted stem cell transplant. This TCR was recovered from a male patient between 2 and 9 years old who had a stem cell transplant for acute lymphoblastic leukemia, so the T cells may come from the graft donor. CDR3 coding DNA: TGCGCCAGCAGCCGTCTTGTAAACACTGAAGCTTTCTTT. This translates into CASSRLVNTEAFF.